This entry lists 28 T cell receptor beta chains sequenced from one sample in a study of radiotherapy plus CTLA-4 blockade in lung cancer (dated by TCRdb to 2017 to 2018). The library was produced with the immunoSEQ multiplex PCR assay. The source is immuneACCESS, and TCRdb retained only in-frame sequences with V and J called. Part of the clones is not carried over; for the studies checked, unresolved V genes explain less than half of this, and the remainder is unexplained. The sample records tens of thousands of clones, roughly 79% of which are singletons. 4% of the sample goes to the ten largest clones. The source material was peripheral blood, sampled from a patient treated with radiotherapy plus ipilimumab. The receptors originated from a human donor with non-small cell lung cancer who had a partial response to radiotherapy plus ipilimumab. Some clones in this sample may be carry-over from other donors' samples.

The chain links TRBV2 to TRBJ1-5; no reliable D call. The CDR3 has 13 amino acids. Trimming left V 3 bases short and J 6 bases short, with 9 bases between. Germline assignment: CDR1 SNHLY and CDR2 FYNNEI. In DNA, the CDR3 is TGTGCCAGCAGTGATCGTTCTCGTCAGCCCCAGCATTTT. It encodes CASSDRSRQPQHF.

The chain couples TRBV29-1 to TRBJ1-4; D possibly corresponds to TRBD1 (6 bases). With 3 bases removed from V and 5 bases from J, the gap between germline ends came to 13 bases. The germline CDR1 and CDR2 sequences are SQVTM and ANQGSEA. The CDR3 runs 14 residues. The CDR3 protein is CSVEGAGSNEKLFF. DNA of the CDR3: TGCAGCGTTGAGGGGGCAGGATCAAATGAAAAACTGTTTTTT.

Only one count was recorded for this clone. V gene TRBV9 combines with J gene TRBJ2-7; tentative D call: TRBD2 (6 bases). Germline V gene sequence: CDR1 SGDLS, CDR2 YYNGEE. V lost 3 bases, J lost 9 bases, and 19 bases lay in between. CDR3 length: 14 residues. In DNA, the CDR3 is TGTGCCAGCAGCGCCGCTAGCGCAATCGGCGTGCAGTACTTC. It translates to CASSAASAIGVQYF. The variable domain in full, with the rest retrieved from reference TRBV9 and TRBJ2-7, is DSGVTQTPKHLITATGQRVTLRCSPRSGDLSVYWYQQSLDQGLQFLIQYYNGEERAKGNILERFSAQQFPDLHSELNLSSLELGDSALYFCASSAASAIGVQYFGPGTRLTVT.

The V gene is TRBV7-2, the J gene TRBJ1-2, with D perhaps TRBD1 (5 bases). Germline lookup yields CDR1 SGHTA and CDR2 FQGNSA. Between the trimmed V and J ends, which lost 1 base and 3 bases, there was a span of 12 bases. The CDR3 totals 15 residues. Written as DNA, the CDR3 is TGTGCCAGCAGCTTAGAGGGGAGGGGAGACTATGGCTACACCTTC. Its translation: CASSLEGRGDYGYTF.

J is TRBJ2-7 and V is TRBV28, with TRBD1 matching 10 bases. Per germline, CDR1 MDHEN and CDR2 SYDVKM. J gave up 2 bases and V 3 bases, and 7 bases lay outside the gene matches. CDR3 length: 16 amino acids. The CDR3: CASSLTPGQGPYEQYF. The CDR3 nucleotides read TGTGCCAGCAGTTTGACTCCGGGACAGGGGCCCTACGAGCAGTACTTC.

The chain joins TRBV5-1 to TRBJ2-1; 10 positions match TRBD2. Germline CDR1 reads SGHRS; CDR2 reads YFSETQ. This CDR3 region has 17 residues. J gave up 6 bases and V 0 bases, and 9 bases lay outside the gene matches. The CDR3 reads CASSLVPSGSPSNEQFF. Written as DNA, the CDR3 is TGCGCCAGCAGCTTGGTGCCTAGCGGGAGCCCTTCCAATGAGCAGTTCTTC.

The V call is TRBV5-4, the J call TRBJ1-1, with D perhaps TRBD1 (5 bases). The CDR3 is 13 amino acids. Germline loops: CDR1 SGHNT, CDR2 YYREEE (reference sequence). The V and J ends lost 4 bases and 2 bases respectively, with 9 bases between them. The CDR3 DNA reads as TGTGCCAGCAGCCCGGACACAAACACTGAAGCTTTCTTT. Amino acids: CASSPDTNTEAFF.

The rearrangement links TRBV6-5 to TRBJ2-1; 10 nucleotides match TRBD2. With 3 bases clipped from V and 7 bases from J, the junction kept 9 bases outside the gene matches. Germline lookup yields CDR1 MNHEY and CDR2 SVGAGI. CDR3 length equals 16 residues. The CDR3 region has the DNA TGTGCCAGCAGTTATCTAGCGGGAGCTCGGCTGAATGAGCAGTTCTTC. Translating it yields CASSYLAGARLNEQFF.

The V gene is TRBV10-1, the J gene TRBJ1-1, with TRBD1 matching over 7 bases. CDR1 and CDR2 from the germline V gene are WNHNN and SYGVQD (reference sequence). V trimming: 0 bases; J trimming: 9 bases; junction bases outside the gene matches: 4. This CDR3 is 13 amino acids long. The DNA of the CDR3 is TGCGCCAGCAGTGAGTCATTGGGACAGCAAGCTTTCTTT. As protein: CASSESLGQQAFF.

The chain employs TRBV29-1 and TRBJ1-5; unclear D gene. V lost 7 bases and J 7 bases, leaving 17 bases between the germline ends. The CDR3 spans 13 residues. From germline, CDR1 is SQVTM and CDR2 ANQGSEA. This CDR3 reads CSAEVVRGQPQHF. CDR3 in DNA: TGCAGCGCCGAGGTGGTCCGTGGGCAGCCCCAGCATTTT. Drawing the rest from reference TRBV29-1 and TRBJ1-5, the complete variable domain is SAVISQKPSRDICQRGTSLTIQCQVDSQVTMMFWYRQQPGQSLTLIATANQGSEATYESGFVIDKFPISRPNLTFSTLTVSNMSPEDSSIYLCSAEVVRGQPQHFGDGTRLSIL.

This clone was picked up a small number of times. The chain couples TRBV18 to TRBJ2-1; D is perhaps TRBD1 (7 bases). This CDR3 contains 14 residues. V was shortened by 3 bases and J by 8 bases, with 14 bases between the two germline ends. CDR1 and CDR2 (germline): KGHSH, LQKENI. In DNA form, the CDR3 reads TGTGCCAGCTCACCGGAGACAGGGAGGTATGAGCAGTTCTTC. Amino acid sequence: CASSPETGRYEQFF.

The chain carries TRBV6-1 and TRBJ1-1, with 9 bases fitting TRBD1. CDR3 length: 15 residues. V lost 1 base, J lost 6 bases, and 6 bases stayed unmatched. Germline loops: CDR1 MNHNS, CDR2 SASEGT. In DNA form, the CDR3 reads TGTGCCAGCAGTGAAGGGGGGACAGGGCCTTCTGAAGCTTTCTTT. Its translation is CASSEGGTGPSEAFF.

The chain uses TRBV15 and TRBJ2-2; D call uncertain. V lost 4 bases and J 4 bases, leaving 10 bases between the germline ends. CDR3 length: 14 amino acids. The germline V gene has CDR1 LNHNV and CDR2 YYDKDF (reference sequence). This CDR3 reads CATSTQVLTGELFF. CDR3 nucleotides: TGTGCCACCAGCACCCAGGTACTCACCGGGGAGCTGTTTTTT.

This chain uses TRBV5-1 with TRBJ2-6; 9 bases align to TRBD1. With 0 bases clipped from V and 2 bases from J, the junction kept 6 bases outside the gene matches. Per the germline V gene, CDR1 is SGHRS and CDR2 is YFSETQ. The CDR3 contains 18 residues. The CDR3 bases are TGCGCCAGCAGCTTGGAGTACAGGGGGCAGCCTGGGGCCAACGTCCTGACTTTC. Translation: CASSLEYRGQPGANVLTF.

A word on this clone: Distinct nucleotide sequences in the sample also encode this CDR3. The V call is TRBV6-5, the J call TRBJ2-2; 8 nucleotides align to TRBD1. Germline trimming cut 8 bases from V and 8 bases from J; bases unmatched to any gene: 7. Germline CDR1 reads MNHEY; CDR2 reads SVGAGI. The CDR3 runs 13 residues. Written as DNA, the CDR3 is TGTGCCAGCTCGGACAGGGCTGCTGGGGAGCTGTTTTTT. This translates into CASSDRAAGELFF.

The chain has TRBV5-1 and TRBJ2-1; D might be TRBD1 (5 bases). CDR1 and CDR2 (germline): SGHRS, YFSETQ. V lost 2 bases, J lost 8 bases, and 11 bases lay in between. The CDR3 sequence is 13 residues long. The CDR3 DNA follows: TGCGCCAGCAGCTTCGGGCAGGGCCATGAGCAGTTCTTC. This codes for CASSFGQGHEQFF.

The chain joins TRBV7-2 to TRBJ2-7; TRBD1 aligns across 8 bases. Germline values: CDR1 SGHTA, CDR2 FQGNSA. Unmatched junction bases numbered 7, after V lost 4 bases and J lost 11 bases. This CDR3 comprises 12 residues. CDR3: CASSSYRGVEYF. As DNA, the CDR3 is TGTGCCAGCAGCTCTTACAGGGGGGTGGAGTACTTC.

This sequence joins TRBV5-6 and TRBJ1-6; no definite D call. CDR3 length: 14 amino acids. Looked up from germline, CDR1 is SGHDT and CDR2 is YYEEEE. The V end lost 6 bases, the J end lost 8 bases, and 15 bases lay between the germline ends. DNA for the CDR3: TGTGCCAGCACCCTGGGCTGGGGAGATTCACCCCTCCACTTT. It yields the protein CASTLGWGDSPLHF.

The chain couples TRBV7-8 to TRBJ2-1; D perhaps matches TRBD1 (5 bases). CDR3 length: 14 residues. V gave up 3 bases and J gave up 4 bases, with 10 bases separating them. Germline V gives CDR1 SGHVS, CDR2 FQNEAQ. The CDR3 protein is CASSFRDTYNEQFF. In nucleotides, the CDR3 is TGTGCCAGCAGCTTCAGGGATACTTACAATGAGCAGTTCTTC.

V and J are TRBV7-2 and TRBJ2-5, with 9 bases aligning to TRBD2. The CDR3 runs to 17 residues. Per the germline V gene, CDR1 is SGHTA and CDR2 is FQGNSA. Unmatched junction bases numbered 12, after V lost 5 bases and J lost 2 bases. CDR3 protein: CASSRGPSGGPQETQYF. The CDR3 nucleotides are TGTGCCAGCAGCCGTGGCCCAAGCGGGGGGCCTCAAGAGACCCAGTACTTC.

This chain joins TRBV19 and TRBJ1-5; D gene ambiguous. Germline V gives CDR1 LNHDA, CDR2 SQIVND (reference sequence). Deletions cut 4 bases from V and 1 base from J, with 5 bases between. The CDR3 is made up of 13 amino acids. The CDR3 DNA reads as TGTGCCAGTAGTACACAGAGCAATCAGCCCCAGCATTTT. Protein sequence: CASSTQSNQPQHF.

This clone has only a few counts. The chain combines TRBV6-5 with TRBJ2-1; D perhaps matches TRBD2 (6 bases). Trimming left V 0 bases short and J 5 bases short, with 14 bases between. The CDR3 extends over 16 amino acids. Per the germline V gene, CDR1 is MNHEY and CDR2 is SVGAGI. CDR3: CASSYSIAQRDNEQFF. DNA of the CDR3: TGTGCCAGCAGTTACTCGATCGCCCAGCGGGACAATGAGCAGTTCTTC.

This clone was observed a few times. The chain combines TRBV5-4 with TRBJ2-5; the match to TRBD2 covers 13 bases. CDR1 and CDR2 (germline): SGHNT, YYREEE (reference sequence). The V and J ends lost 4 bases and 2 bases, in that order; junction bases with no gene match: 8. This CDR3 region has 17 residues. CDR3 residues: CASSQRLLAGGQETQYF. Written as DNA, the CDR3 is TGTGCCAGCAGCCAGCGCCTACTAGCGGGGGGGCAAGAGACCCAGTACTTC.

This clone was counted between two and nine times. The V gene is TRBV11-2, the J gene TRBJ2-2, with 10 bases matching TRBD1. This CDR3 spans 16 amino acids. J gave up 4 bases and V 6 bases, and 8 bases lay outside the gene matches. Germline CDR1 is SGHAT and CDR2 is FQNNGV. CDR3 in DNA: TGTGCCAGCAGACTCGGGGGACAGGGGCTCACCGGGGAGCTGTTTTTT. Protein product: CASRLGGQGLTGELFF.

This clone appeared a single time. CDR3 DNA: TGTGCCAGTAGACCAGATTTCGGGGGGTACAATGAGCAGTTCTTC. This translates into CASRPDFGGYNEQFF. The chain uses TRBV19 and TRBJ2-1; 7 bases fit TRBD2. The trim removed 6 bases at V and 4 bases at J, leaving 9 bases unmatched. CDR3 size: 15 residues. CDR1 LNHDA and CDR2 SQIVND come from the germline V gene (reference sequence).

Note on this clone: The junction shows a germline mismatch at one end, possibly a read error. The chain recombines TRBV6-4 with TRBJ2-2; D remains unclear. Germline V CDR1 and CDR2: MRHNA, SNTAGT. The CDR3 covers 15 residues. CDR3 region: CASSDSFGNTGELFF. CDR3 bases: TGTGCCAGCAGCGACTCTTTCGGGAACACCGGGGAGCTGTTTTTT.

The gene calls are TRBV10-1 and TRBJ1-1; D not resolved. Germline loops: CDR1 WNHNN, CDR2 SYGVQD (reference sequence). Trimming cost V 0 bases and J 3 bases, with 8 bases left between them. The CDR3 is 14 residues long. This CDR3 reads CASSESLGDTEAFF. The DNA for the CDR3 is TGCGCCAGCAGTGAGTCCCTGGGAGACACTGAAGCTTTCTTT.

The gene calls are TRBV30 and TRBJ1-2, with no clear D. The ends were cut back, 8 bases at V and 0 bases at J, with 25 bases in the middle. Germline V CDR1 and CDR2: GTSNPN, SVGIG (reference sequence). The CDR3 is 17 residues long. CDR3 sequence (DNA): TGTGCCGGCTGTCCCCATAGCGCCGGAAACACTAACTATGGCTACACCTTC. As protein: CAGCPHSAGNTNYGYTF.